This is a list of T cell receptor beta chains from one sample in a study of shared clonotypes between healthy human individuals. Profiled with immunoSEQ multiplex PCR; TCRdb holds only in-frame clones, not every one. Here the sample spans about 2.1 million clones, about 94% being singletons. Sequencing was performed on naive CD8+ T cells from PBMCs. These receptors originate from a man aged 18-30 years in good health. Some clones in this sample may be carry-over from other donors' samples. Both conserved end residues are trimmed from each CDR3. Fields, in order: D gene, V gene, CDR3 protein. The D gene is left open where the match is weak.

- TRBV2 ASSEARQGLGELF
TRBD2 TRBV7-9 ASSLEGLAGGPSYNEQF
- TRBV28 ASSLTLGDPDLYEQY
- TRBV19 ASSIAPAPDTQY
- TRBV27 ASSSKTSGGTEAF
- TRBV19 ASSRAGDYGYT
TRBD1 TRBV4-3 ASSQGPGTGGSEQF
TRBD2 TRBV4-1 ASSLEGLAGAETQY
TRBD2 TRBV28 ASSFRFSGLAGVPSYNEQF
- TRBV28 ASSLSLVGQF
- TRBV7-8 ASSLAVAVPYNEQF
- TRBV27 ASSLSDRYNPQPQH
TRBD1 TRBV7-8 ASSSMDRQDSNQPQH
- TRBV6-6 ASSGRGGYT
TRBD1 TRBV7-6 ASRGTGSHEQY
- TRBV7-9 ASRLVNTEAF